There are many counts of the clone carrying this T cell receptor beta chain. The antigen is not known. The authors isolated at least 6.5 million PBMCs per sample. This entry comes from a study of blood T cells in healthy people across ages. Study-wide findings and caveats: The diversity estimates, figures obtained from one million T cells, were considered underestimates.

A second PCR, run for about 7 to 12 cycles, used a sample-barcoded 5' primer plus a J-beta primer mix. A template-switch adaptor with 12 random nucleotides tagged each cDNA molecule. One entry per CDR3 protein results from TCRdb running MiXCR on the 5' RACE reads. The sample records approximately 1.5 million distinct CDR3 sequences, about 35% being singletons. The V end lost 6 bases, the J end lost 7 bases, and 25 bases lay between the germline ends. This CDR3 is built from 16 residues. The sample comprised blood. V is TRBV12-3 or TRBV12-4 and J is TRBJ2-7; tentative D call: TRBD2 (7 bases). This TCR came from a woman younger than 45 in good health. DNA for the CDR3: TGTGCCAGCAGCGCCGCTTTAGCGGGTTCAAGGGGGGAGCAGTACTTC. Its translation is CASSAALAGSRGEQYF.